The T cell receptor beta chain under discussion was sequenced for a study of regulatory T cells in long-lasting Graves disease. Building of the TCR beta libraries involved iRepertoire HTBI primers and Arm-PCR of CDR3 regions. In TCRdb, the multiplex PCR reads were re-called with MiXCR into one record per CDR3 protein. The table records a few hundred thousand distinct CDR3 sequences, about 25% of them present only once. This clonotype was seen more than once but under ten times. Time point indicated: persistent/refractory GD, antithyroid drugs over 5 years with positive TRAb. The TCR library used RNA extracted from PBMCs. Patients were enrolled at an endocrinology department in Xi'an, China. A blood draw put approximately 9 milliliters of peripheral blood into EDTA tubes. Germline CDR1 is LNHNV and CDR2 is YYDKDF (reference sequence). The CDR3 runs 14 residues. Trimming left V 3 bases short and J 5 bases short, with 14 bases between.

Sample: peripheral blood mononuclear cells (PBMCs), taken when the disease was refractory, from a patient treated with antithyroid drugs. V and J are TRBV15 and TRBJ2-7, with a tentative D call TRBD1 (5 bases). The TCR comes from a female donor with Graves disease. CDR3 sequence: CATSSVAGFDEQYF. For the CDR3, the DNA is TGTGCCACCAGCAGCGTCGCAGGGTTCGACGAGCAGTACTTC.